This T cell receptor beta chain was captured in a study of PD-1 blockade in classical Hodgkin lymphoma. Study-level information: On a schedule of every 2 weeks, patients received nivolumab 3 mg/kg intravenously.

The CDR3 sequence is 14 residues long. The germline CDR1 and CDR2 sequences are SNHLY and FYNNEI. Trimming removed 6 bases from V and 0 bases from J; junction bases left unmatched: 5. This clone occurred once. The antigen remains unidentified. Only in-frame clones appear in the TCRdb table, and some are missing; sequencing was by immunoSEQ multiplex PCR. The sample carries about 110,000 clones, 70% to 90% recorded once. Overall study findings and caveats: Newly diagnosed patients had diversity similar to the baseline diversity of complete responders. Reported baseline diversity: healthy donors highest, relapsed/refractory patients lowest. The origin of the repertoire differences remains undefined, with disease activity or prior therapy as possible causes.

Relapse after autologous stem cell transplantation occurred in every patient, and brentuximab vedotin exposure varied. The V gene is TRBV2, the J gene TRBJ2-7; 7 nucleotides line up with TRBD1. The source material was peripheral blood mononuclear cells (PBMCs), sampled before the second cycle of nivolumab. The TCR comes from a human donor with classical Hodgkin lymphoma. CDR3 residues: CASRRQGSSYEQYF. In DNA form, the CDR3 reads TGTGCCAGCAGGAGACAGGGTAGCTCCTACGAGCAGTACTTC.